Shown below are 9 T cell receptor beta chains from a single sample sequenced in a study of cytomegalovirus exposure and HLA in healthy donors. The PCR employed 60 Vbeta primers together with 13 Jbeta primers. Produced via immunoSEQ multiplex PCR; TCRdb's table is partial and in-frame only. The table records about 160,000 clones, approximately 80% of them present only once. Material for sequencing was PBMCs. The receptors here all came from a woman between 45 and 65 years old in good health and CMV-seronegative.

This clone was found once. This chain connects TRBV5-1 to TRBJ2-3; 16 positions match TRBD2. The V segment lost 7 bases and the J segment 2 bases; nucleotides outside the gene matches: 13. The germline CDR1 and CDR2 sequences are SGHRS and YFSETQ. The CDR3 has 19 residues. The CDR3 reads CASEPGLAGGLGVTDTQYF. CDR3 nucleotide sequence: TGCGCCAGCGAACCGGGACTAGCGGGAGGGCTAGGGGTCACAGATACGCAGTATTTT.

The chain employs TRBV7-2 and TRBJ2-3; TRBD1 might be the D (5 bases). V was pared by 5 bases and J by 5 bases, with 11 bases between. The CDR3 totals 13 residues. Germline V gene lookup returns CDR1 SGHTA and CDR2 FQGNSA. CDR3 coding DNA: TGTGCCAGCAGCAACAACAGGAAAGATACGCAGTATTTT. Its protein product is CASSNNRKDTQYF.

The rearrangement uses TRBV7-8 and TRBJ2-1; 9 nucleotides align to TRBD2. The CDR3 loop spans 15 amino acids. Trimming at V came to 1 base and at J to 8 bases, leaving 6 bases not matched to a gene. The V gene's germline CDR1 is SGHVS and CDR2 FQNEAQ. The CDR3 sequence is CASSLVVAGDYEQFF. For the CDR3, the DNA is TGTGCCAGCAGCTTAGTGGTAGCGGGAGACTATGAGCAGTTCTTC.

J is TRBJ1-1 and V is TRBV6-5; D uncertain. Trimming shortened V by 5 bases and J by 1 base, and 5 bases separated the two germline ends. The CDR3 has 12 amino acids. Looked up from germline, CDR1 is MNHEY and CDR2 is SVGAGI. CDR3 bases: TGTGCCAGCAGTACGGGGAACACTGAAGCTTTCTTT. Translating gives CASSTGNTEAFF.

The rearrangement links TRBV19 to TRBJ1-1; possible D gene TRBD1, 6 bases. This CDR3 is 18 amino acids long. Germline V gives CDR1 LNHDA, CDR2 SQIVND (reference sequence). V lost 5 bases to trimming and J lost 0 bases, with 22 bases between them. CDR3 amino acids: CASSGGPTGTRLNTEAFF. In nucleotides, the CDR3 is TGTGCCAGTAGTGGGGGCCCTACAGGGACCAGGTTGAACACTGAAGCTTTCTTT.

The chain uses TRBV5-5 and TRBJ1-1; no clear D gene. CDR1 and CDR2 from the germline V gene are SGHKS and YYEKEE (reference sequence). The CDR3 is 14 residues long. V gave up 2 bases and J gave up 4 bases, with 12 bases separating them. CDR3 protein: CASSFSGGSTEAFF. Here the CDR3 DNA reads TGTGCCAGCAGCTTCTCGGGTGGGAGCACTGAAGCTTTCTTT. The full variable domain, with the rest looked up from reference TRBV5-5 and TRBJ1-1, is DAGVTQSPTHLIKTRGQQVTLRCSPISGHKSVSWYQQVLGQGPQFIFQYYEKEERGRGNFPDRFSARQFPNYSSELNVNALLLGDSALYLCASSFSGGSTEAFFGQGTRLTVV.

CDR3 DNA sequence: TGTGCCAGCAGCCTAATAGACAGGGGGGGGATGAACACTGAAGCTTTCTTT. It specifies CASSLIDRGGMNTEAFF. The chain carries TRBV28 and TRBJ1-1; 9 positions match TRBD1. J lost 0 bases, V lost 6 bases, and 11 bases had no gene match. The germline V gene has CDR1 MDHEN and CDR2 SYDVKM. The CDR3 has 17 amino acids.

This clone was recorded a few times. This chain joins TRBV4-3 and TRBJ2-7; tentative D call: TRBD1 (5 bases). The germline V gene encodes CDR1 LGHNA and CDR2 YSLEER. This CDR3 spans 16 amino acids. Trimming removed 1 base from V and 4 bases from J, with 17 bases in between. This chain's CDR3 is CASSQGRVSMWYEQYF. The CDR3 DNA follows: TGCGCCAGCAGCCAAGGCAGGGTCAGTATGTGGTACGAGCAGTACTTC.

This chain joins TRBV7-2 and TRBJ2-7; TRBD1 agrees at 8 bases. Germline CDR1 and CDR2: SGHTA and FQGNSA. The CDR3 consists of 16 residues. V trimming: 0 bases; J trimming: 3 bases; junction bases outside the gene matches: 7. DNA of the CDR3: TGTGCCAGCAGCTTAGCGCCAGACAGGGGCTACTACGAGCAGTACTTC. This codes for CASSLAPDRGYYEQYF.